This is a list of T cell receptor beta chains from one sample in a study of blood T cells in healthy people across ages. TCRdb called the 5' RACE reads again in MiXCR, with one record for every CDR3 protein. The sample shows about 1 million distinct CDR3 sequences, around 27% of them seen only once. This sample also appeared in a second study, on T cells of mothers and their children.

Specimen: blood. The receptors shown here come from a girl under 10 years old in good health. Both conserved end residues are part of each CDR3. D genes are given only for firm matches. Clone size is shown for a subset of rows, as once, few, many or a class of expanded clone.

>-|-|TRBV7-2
CASSLQGSIGQPQHF
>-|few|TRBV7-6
CASGRSAEQYF
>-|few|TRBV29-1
CSAEQGNEQFF
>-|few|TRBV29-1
CSGGRGPGLATGELFF
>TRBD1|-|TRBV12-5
CASGFVTGTENEKLFF
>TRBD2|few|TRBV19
CASSISREPNIQYF
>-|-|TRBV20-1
CSARGAEIETDTQYF
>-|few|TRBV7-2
CASSLLLSEQYF
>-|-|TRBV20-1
CSARHTSSAETQYF
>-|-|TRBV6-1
CASSTGAFGGELFF
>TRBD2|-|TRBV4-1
CASSQPTSGNYNEQFF
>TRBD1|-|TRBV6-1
CAIRQGVVNEQYF
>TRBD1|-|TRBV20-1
CSASPGQGAGKLFF
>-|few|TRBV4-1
CASSQDLGEETQYF
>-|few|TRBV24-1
CATSDFVLRSEAETCYEQYF
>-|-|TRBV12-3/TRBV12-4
CASSFWEVKGEAGANVLTF
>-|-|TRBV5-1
CASRSVSGEKLFF
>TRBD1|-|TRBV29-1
CSVGALQGLGTEAFF
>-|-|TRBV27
CASRPLGDVEKLFF
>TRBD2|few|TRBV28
CAGSAGTRLNEQFF
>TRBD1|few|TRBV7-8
CASRSGTGDGYTF
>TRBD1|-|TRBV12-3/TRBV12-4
CASSLAPGTASYEQYF
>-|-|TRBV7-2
CASSSTPQGSDTQYF
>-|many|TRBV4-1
CASSRSVVETQYF
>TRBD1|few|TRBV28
CASSLVQGAKMNTEAFF
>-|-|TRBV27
CASSLGSAALAFF
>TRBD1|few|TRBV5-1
CASSQTGRETQYF
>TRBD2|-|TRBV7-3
CASGPGGWERRTGELFF
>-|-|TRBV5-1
CASSLRAVADNEQFF
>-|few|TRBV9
CASSATDTDTQYF
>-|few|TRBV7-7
CASSSWRPLEQYF
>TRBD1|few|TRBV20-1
CSARAGTGFAF
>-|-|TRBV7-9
CANRDGARLGNEQFF
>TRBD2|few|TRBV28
CASSSGLAVSYEQYF
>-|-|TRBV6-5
CASSYGGSSEQYF
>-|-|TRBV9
CASSASGAGDQETQYF
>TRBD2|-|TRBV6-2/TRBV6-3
CASSYGLAGGSETQYF
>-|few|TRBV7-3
CASSSRKPGPYNEQFF
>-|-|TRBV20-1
CSARVLAPGLRTQYF
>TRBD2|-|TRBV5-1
CASSPGGLAGALSGANVLTF
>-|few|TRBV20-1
CSGRESWEETQYF
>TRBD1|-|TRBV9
CASSLGQGGNGYTF
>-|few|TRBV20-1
CSASRPGQGYLAGFNEQFF
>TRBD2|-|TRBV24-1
CATSDLQGSGSYNEQFF
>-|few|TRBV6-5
CASSAGGYSGELFF
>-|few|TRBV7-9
CASSQMSEIQELFF
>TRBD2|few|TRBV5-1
CASSLSTSGHNTGELFF
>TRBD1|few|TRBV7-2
CASSQQGGNQPQHF
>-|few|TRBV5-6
CASSPWGAPDTQYF
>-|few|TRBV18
CASSLLLGVDYEQYF
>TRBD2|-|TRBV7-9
CASSFSLAGGNEQFF
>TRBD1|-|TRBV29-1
CSVDLTGRETQYF
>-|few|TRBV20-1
CSARRVLGELFF
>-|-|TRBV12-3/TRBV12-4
CATSWGYGYTF
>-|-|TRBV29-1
CSGEDGQNTEAFF
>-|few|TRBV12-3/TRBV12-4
CASTLKKFQETQYF
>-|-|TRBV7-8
CASSRHAQVLNTDTQYF